One sample yielded the 24 T cell receptor beta chains listed below, sequenced in a study of beta chain features in type 1 diabetes. Since all of the isolated RNA was reverse transcribed, expressed TCRB transcripts were what got sequenced. The table came from immunoSEQ multiplex PCR; TCRdb's copy has only in-frame clones and leaves some out. The table has fewer than 450,000 clones, around an eighth seen once. Study-wide points: Shortening of TCRB CDR3s, moderate but significant, appeared in all four CD4+ subsets of Type 1 diabetes patients.

These receptors are not linked to any known antigen. Sequenced input: naive CD4+ T cells from blood. Source of these receptors: a woman under 30 with type 1 diabetes.

This clone was counted only a few times. The CDR3 coding sequence is TGTGCCAGCAGTTTTCGGGGGATTGGTAACTATGGCTACACCTTC. Protein sequence: CASSFRGIGNYGYTF. The J gene is TRBJ1-2, the V gene TRBV27; TRBD1 is a possible D gene (5 bases). This CDR3 has 15 amino acids. Looked up from germline, CDR1 is MNHEY and CDR2 is SMNVEV (reference sequence). V lost 3 bases and J 1 base, leaving 12 bases between the germline ends.

In this sample, this clone turned up a few times. The CDR3 sequence is CASSATGTSEYEQFF. The CDR3 nucleotides read TGTGCCAGCAGCGCAACCGGGACTAGTGAGTATGAGCAGTTCTTC. The chain combines TRBV9 with TRBJ2-1, with 8 bases that match TRBD2. The CDR3 is 15 residues long. Germline CDR1 is SGDLS and CDR2 is YYNGEE. Trimming at V came to 3 bases and at J to 8 bases, leaving 10 bases not matched to a gene.

This clone turned up a few times. This chain's CDR3 is CASSYSDRDTGELFF. Here the CDR3 DNA reads TGTGCCAGCAGTTACTCGGACAGGGATACCGGGGAGCTGTTTTTT. V gene TRBV6-6 combines with J gene TRBJ2-2, with 8 positions matching TRBD1. The CDR3 is 15 residues long. Per germline, CDR1 MNHNY and CDR2 SVGAGI (reference sequence). V was pared by 0 bases and J by 5 bases, with 2 bases of the junction left unmatched.

The chain is built from TRBV4-3 and TRBJ1-4; 8 bases fit TRBD1. The CDR3 totals 15 residues. V trimming: 4 bases; J trimming: 8 bases; junction bases outside the gene matches: 9. The V gene's germline CDR1 is LGHNA and CDR2 YSLEER. CDR3 coding DNA: TGCGCCAGCAGCCCAGTTGGACAGGGAGGGGAAAAACTGTTTTTT. It is translated as CASSPVGQGGEKLFF.

There are a few counts of this clone. This chain connects TRBV28 to TRBJ2-5; no definite D call. The V end lost 5 bases, the J end lost 4 bases, and 8 bases lay between the germline ends. The CDR3 contains 12 residues. CDR1 MDHEN and CDR2 SYDVKM come from the germline V gene. The DNA of the CDR3 is TGTGCCAGCAGTGTGCAGGTAGAGACCCAGTACTTC. It encodes CASSVQVETQYF.

This clone was seen more than once but under ten times. The chain couples TRBV7-9 to TRBJ1-4; a possible D gene is TRBD1 (5 bases). Trimming took off 2 bases at V and 8 bases at J, with 12 bases between the two ends. The CDR3 covers 14 residues. Germline CDR1 and CDR2: SEHNR and FQNEAQ (reference sequence). This CDR3 reads CASSLNQGQEKLFF. CDR3 in DNA: TGTGCCAGCAGCTTAAATCAGGGCCAGGAAAAACTGTTTTTT.

The chain couples TRBV6-1 to TRBJ2-3; D might be TRBD1 (6 bases). This CDR3 region has 15 residues. V lost 7 bases to trimming and J lost 1 base, with 15 bases between them. Germline values: CDR1 MNHNS, CDR2 SASEGT. The CDR3 sequence is CASTGAGAGTDTQYF. The CDR3 region has the DNA TGTGCCAGCACAGGGGCAGGGGCTGGCACAGATACGCAGTATTTT.

This clone was counted only a few times. The V call is TRBV7-7, the J call TRBJ2-3; D gene ambiguous. CDR1 is SSHAT, CDR2 FNYEAQ, per germline (reference sequence). This CDR3 has 13 residues. The V gene lost 2 bases and the J gene lost 1 base, with 4 bases spanning the gap. CDR3 sequence: CASSLQGTDTQYF. The CDR3 nucleotides read TGTGCCAGCAGCTTACAGGGCACAGATACGCAGTATTTT.

The rearrangement uses TRBV7-2 and TRBJ1-2; maybe TRBD1 (6 bases). In germline, CDR1 is SGHTA, CDR2 FQGNSA. V lost 4 bases, J lost 1 base, and 10 bases lay in between. The CDR3 runs to 14 residues. Here the CDR3 reads CASSSRTVNYGYTF. CDR3 coding DNA: TGTGCCAGCAGCTCCCGGACAGTTAACTATGGCTACACCTTC.

There are a few counts of this clone. V gene TRBV11-2 combines with J gene TRBJ2-1; 9 bases match TRBD2. CDR1 is SGHAT and CDR2 is FQNNGV in the germline V gene. CDR3 length: 15 residues. Losses at the gene ends were 5 bases for V and 8 bases for J; bases not matched to a gene: 10. The CDR3 bases are TGTGCCAGCAGCCCTTTCGGTAGCGGGAGATATGAGCAGTTCTTC. Its protein is CASSPFGSGRYEQFF.

This clone was counted between two and nine times. The gene calls are TRBV9 and TRBJ2-3, with a weak D call TRBD1 (6 bases). Germline lookup yields CDR1 SGDLS and CDR2 YYNGEE. The V gene lost 0 bases and the J gene lost 0 bases, with 8 bases spanning the gap. The CDR3 extends over 15 amino acids. Written as DNA, the CDR3 is TGTGCCAGCAGCGTAGGACAGGATAGCACAGATACGCAGTATTTT. This translates into CASSVGQDSTDTQYF.

The chain carries TRBV11-2 and TRBJ2-7, with a tentative D call TRBD1 (6 bases). The CDR3 has 13 residues. Germline loops: CDR1 SGHAT, CDR2 FQNNGV. V lost 7 bases to trimming and J lost 3 bases, with 13 bases between them. CDR3 sequence (DNA): TGTGCCAGCACCCGGACCAGGGGCTACGAGCAGTACTTC. Translation gives CASTRTRGYEQYF.

The chain has TRBV9 and TRBJ2-5; the D is unclear. This CDR3 is 16 amino acids long. Germline V gene sequence: CDR1 SGDLS, CDR2 YYNGEE. Trimming took off 4 bases at V and 5 bases at J, with 21 bases between the two ends. CDR3 in DNA: TGTGCCAGCAGCCCAACGGAAGTCCTCTTGGGCGAGACCCAGTACTTC. It translates to CASSPTEVLLGETQYF.

The rearrangement links TRBV11-3 to TRBJ2-1; the D gene is possibly TRBD2 (6 bases). The CDR3 extends over 14 amino acids. V was pared by 4 bases and J by 2 bases, with 9 bases between. The V gene's germline CDR1 is SGHNT and CDR2 YENEEA. The CDR3 bases are TGTGCCAGCAGCTCGGGACTCGCCTACAATGAGCAGTTCTTC. Protein: CASSSGLAYNEQFF.

There are a few counts of this clone. The chain is built from TRBV6-5 and TRBJ1-1, with 7 nucleotides matching TRBD1. Germline V CDR1 and CDR2: MNHEY, SVGAGI. Trimming cost V 6 bases and J 5 bases; bases outside gene matches: 6. The CDR3 contains 13 residues. The CDR3 here is CASSAGGWTEAFF. As DNA, the CDR3 is TGTGCCAGCAGCGCAGGGGGATGGACTGAAGCTTTCTTT.

This clone has a single count. The V gene is TRBV11-2, the J gene TRBJ2-7; 8 bases are shared with TRBD1. Germline loops: CDR1 SGHAT, CDR2 FQNNGV. V shed 6 bases and J 3 bases; nucleotides not matched to a gene: 10. This CDR3 comprises 15 residues. CDR3 sequence reads: CASSLTPTGVYEQYF. In nucleotides, the CDR3 is TGTGCCAGCAGTCTCACCCCGACAGGGGTCTACGAGCAGTACTTC.

This clone occurred a few times. The chain combines TRBV7-2 with TRBJ2-2; the match to TRBD1 covers 8 bases. V lost 5 bases to trimming and J lost 6 bases; unmatched junction nucleotides: 8. The germline V gene encodes CDR1 SGHTA and CDR2 FQGNSA. The CDR3 runs 15 residues. This CDR3 is CASSKRTGWAGELFF. The CDR3 DNA follows: TGTGCCAGCAGCAAGCGGACAGGGTGGGCCGGGGAGCTGTTTTTT.

The chain recombines TRBV5-6 with TRBJ2-5; tentative D call: TRBD1 (5 bases). Deletions cut 0 bases from V and 5 bases from J, with 5 bases between. The germline V gene has CDR1 SGHDT and CDR2 YYEEEE. The CDR3 loop spans 12 amino acids. CDR3 bases: TGTGCCAGCAGCTTGGACAGGGAGACCCAGTACTTC. Translating gives CASSLDRETQYF.

This clone was observed a few times. The chain uses TRBV4-3 and TRBJ1-1, with D perhaps TRBD1 (5 bases). This CDR3 has 15 residues. From germline, CDR1 is LGHNA and CDR2 YSLEER. The V end was cut by 0 bases, the J end by 5 bases, with 13 bases between. CDR3 coding DNA: TGCGCCAGCAGCCAAGATTTATCAGGGTTAACTGAAGCTTTCTTT. Protein sequence: CASSQDLSGLTEAFF.

The V gene is TRBV7-2, the J gene TRBJ2-3, with TRBD2 identical over 11 bases. V dropped 5 bases and J dropped 5; count of bases not matched to a gene: 12. This CDR3 is 17 amino acids long. The germline CDR1 and CDR2 sequences are SGHTA and FQGNSA. The CDR3 reads CASSAHLLAGVIDTQYF. CDR3 in DNA: TGTGCCAGCAGCGCACACCTACTAGCGGGAGTTATAGATACGCAGTATTTT.

V usage is TRBV14 and J usage is TRBJ1-1, with a tentative D call TRBD1 (5 bases). This CDR3 has 17 amino acids. V was clipped by 0 bases and J by 0 bases, with 14 bases between them. Germline V gene data show CDR1 as SGHDN and CDR2 as FVKESK. This CDR3 reads CASSQEIGQIMNTEAFF. CDR3 bases: TGTGCCAGCAGCCAAGAGATTGGACAAATCATGAACACTGAAGCTTTCTTT.

This chain connects TRBV5-1 to TRBJ2-3, with a weak D call TRBD1 (5 bases). V was trimmed by 0 bases and J by 2 bases, leaving 10 bases between them. This CDR3 spans 15 amino acids. Germline V gives CDR1 SGHRS, CDR2 YFSETQ. The CDR3 sequence is CASSLDPGLTDTQYF. CDR3 nucleotides: TGCGCCAGCAGCTTGGATCCAGGGCTCACAGATACGCAGTATTTT.

This clone is a singleton in its sample. CDR3 residues: CASSYSGTGGFGYTF. CDR3 DNA sequence: TGTGCCAGCAGTTATTCCGGGACAGGGGGCTTTGGCTACACCTTC. This chain uses TRBV6-5 with TRBJ1-2, with 12 nucleotides matching TRBD1. With 3 bases clipped from V and 7 bases from J, the junction kept 6 bases outside the gene matches. Germline CDR1 is MNHEY and CDR2 is SVGAGI. CDR3 length equals 15 residues.

The sample holds a few counts of this clone. V gene TRBV10-3 combines with J gene TRBJ2-7; no reliable D call. Trimming took 2 bases from V and 0 from J, leaving 8 bases between them. Germline-derived CDR1 and CDR2 are ENHRY and SYGVKD. This CDR3 is 14 amino acids long. The CDR3 loop reads CAISEREVSYEQYF. In DNA, the CDR3 is TGTGCCATCAGTGAGCGCGAGGTCTCCTACGAGCAGTACTTC.